This T cell receptor (beta chain) was observed in a study of early T cells in non-severe SARS-CoV-2 infection. From germline, CDR1 is KGHSH and CDR2 LQKENI. The CDR3 is 16 residues long. V lost 2 bases to trimming and J lost 2 bases, with 13 bases between them. TCRdb re-called the 5' RACE reads through MiXCR, storing one row per CDR3 protein. This table holds about 64,000 distinct CDR3 sequences, roughly 14% found once. Sequencing used whole blood. The sequence came from an adult who was a healthcare worker with PCR-confirmed SARS-CoV-2 infection or an uninfected control (not recorded which). This chain links TRBV18 with TRBJ1-5, with no clear D. The CDR3 DNA follows: TGTGCCAGCTCACCATCCTCAGACCCAGGCAATCAGCCCCAGCATTTT. Protein: CASSPSSDPGNQPQHF.